The subject of this entry is one TCR beta chain. This sample is drawn from a study of blood T cell repertoires in COVID-19. Study-wide context: The United States, Italy and Spain were the sources of the acute and convalescent COVID-19 samples.

Trimming pared 2 bases from V and 0 bases from J, leaving 6 bases between. The CDR3 length is 14 residues. Germline CDR1 LGHDT, CDR2 YNNKEL (reference sequence). The study counted Cohort 3 donors as recovered given two negative PCRs, clearance, or symptom resolution. TCRdb's copy holds only in-frame clones and misses some; the assay was immunoSEQ multiplex PCR. This table has 190,000 or so clones, approximately 75% appearing once. This TCR came from a middle-aged man who had recovered from COVID-19. The sequenced sample consisted of PBMCs or T cells enriched from blood (not recorded which). V is TRBV3-1 (or the pseudogene TRBV3-2) and J is TRBJ2-3; D is ambiguous. CDR3 bases: TGTGCCAGCAGCCAACTCTCTAGCACAGATACGCAGTATTTT. Encoded protein: CASSQLSSTDTQYF.